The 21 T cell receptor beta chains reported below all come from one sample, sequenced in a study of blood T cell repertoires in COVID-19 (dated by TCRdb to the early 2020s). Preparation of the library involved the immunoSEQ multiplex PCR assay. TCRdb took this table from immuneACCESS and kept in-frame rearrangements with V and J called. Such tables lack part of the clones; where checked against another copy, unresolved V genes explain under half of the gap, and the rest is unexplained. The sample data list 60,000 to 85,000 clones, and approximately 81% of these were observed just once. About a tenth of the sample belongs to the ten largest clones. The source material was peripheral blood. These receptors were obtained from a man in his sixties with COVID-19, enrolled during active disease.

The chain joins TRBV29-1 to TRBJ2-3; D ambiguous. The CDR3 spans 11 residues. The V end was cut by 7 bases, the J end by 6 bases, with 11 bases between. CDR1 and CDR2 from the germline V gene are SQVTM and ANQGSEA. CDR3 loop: CSGGRMDTQYF. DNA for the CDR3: TGCAGCGGGGGTAGAATGGATACGCAGTATTTT.

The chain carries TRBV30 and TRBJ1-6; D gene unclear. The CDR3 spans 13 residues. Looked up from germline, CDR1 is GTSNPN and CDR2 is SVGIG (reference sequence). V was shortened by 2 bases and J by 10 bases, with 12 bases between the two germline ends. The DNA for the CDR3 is TGTGCCTGGAGTAACAGCGGAGACTCACCCCTCCACTTT. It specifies CAWSNSGDSPLHF. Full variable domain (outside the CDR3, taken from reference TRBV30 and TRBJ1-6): SQTIHQWPATLVQPVGSPLSLECTVEGTSNPNLYWYRQAAGRGLQLLFYSVGIGQISSEVPQNLSASRPQDRQFILSSKKLLLSDSGFYLCAWSNSGDSPLHFGNGTRLTVT.

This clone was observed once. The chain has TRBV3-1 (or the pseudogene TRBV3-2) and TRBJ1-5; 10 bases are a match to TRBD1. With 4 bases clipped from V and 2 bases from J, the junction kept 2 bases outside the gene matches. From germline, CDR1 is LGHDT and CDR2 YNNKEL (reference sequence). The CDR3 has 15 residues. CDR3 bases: TGTGCCAGCAGCCGAGGACAGGGGGGCAATCAGCCCCAGCATTTT. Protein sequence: CASSRGQGGNQPQHF.

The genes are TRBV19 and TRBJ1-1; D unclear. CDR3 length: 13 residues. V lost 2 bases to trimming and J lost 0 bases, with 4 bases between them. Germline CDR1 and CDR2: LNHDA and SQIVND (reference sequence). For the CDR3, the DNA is TGTGCCAGTAGTATAACGGTGAACACTGAAGCTTTCTTT. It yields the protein CASSITVNTEAFF.

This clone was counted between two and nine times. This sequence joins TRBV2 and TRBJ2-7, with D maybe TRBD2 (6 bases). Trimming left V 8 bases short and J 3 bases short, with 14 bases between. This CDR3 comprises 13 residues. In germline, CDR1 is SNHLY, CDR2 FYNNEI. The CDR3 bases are TGTGCCAGCCGTCGGGCGGGAAACTACGAGCAGTACTTC. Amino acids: CASRRAGNYEQYF.

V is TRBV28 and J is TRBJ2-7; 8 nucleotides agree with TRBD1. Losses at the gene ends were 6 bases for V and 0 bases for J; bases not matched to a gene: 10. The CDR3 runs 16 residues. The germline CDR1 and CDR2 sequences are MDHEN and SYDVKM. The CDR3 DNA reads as TGTGCCAGCAGCCCCAGGGACAGGAGAAGCTCCTACGAGCAGTACTTC. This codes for CASSPRDRRSSYEQYF.

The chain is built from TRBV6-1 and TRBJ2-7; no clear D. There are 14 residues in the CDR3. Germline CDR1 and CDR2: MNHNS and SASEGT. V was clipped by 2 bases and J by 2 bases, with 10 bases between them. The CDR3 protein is CASSETHTTYEQYF. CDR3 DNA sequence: TGTGCCAGCAGTGAAACCCACACTACCTACGAGCAGTACTTC.

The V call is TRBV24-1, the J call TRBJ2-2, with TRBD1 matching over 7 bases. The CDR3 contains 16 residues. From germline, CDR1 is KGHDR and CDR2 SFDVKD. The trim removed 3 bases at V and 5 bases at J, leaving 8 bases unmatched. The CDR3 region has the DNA TGTGCCACCAGTGATCCGACAGGGTCCGGGACCGGGGAGCTGTTTTTT. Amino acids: CATSDPTGSGTGELFF.

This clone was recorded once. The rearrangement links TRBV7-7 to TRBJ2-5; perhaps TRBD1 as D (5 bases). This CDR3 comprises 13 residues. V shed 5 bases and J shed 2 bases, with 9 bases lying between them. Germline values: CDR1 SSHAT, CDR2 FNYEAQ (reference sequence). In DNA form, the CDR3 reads TGTGCCAGCAGCCGAGACAGACAAGAGACCCAGTACTTC. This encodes CASSRDRQETQYF.

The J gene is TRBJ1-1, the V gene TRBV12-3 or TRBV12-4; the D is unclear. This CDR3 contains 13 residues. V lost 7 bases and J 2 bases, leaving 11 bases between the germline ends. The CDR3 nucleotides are TGTGCCAGCATCTGGGAGGGTAACACTGAAGCTTTCTTT. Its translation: CASIWEGNTEAFF.

The CDR3 nucleotides are TGTGCCAGCAGCCAAGATGCGGGGGGGCCCGGGGAGCTGTTTTTT. This sequence encodes CASSQDAGGPGELFF. The rearrangement uses TRBV3-1 (or the pseudogene TRBV3-2) and TRBJ2-2, with TRBD2 matching over 9 bases. Germline V gene sequence: CDR1 LGHDT, CDR2 YNNKEL (reference sequence). Unmatched junction bases numbered 2, after V lost 0 bases and J lost 6 bases. The CDR3 length is 15 residues.

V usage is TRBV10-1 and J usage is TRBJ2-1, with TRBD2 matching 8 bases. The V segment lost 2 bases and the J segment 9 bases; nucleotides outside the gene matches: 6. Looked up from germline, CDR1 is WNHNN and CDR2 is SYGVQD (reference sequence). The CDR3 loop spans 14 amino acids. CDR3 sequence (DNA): TGCGCCAGCAGTGAGGTCGGGGGGGCGCTTGAGCAGTTCTTC. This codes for CASSEVGGALEQFF.

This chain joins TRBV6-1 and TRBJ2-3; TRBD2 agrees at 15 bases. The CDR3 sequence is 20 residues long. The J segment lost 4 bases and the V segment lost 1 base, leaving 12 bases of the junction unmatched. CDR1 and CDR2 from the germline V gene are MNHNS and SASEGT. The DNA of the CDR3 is TGTGCCAGCAGTGAAGACCCCTCGGGACTAGCGGGAGGAGACGCAGATACGCAGTATTTT. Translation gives CASSEDPSGLAGGDADTQYF.

This CDR3 reads CASSGTGLTPGQPQHF. CDR3 DNA: TGTGCCAGTAGTGGAACAGGGCTAACTCCAGGTCAGCCCCAGCATTTT. The V and J genes are TRBV19 and TRBJ1-5, with D tentatively TRBD1 (6 bases). Germline V gene sequence: CDR1 LNHDA, CDR2 SQIVND (reference sequence). The CDR3 extends over 16 amino acids. Trimming shortened V by 5 bases and J by 6 bases, and 20 bases separated the two germline ends.

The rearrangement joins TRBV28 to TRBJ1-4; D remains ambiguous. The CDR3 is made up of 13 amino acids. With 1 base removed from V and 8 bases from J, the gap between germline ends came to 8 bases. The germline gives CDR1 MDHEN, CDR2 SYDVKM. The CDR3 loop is CASSLSREEKLFF. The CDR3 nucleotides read TGTGCCAGCAGTTTATCGAGGGAGGAAAAACTGTTTTTT.

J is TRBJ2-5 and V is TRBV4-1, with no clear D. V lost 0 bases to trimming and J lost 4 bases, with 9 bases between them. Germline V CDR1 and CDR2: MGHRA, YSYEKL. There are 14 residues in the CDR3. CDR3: CASSQDGRRETQYF. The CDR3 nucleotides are TGCGCCAGCAGCCAAGATGGCAGGCGAGAGACCCAGTACTTC.

The CDR3 reads CASSLGHQNTEAFF. The CDR3 DNA sequence: TGTGCCAGCAGCTTAGGACATCAGAACACTGAAGCTTTCTTT. The V call is TRBV7-3, the J call TRBJ1-1; D possibly corresponds to TRBD1 (5 bases). Trimming pared 2 bases from V and 1 base from J, leaving 8 bases between. Germline V gene data show CDR1 as SGHTA and CDR2 as FQGTGA. This CDR3 has 14 amino acids.

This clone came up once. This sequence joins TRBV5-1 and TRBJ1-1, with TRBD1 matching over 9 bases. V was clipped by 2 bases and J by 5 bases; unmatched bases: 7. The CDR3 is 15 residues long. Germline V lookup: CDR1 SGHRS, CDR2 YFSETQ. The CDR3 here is CASSLTGGAETEAFF. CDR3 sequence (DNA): TGCGCCAGCAGCTTAACAGGGGGCGCGGAAACTGAAGCTTTCTTT. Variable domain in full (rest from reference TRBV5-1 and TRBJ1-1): KAGVTQTPRYLIKTRGQQVTLSCSPISGHRSVSWYQQTPGQGLQFLFEYFSETQRNKGNFPGRFSGRQFSNSRSEMNVSTLELGDSALYLCASSLTGGAETEAFFGQGTRLTVV.

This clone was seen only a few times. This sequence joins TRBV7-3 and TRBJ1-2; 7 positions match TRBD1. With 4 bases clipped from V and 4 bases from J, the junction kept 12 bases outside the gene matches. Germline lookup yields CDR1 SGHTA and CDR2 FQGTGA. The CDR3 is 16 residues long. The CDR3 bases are TGTGCCAGCAGCTACATGAATACAGGGGAAGGCTATGGCTACACCTTC. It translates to CASSYMNTGEGYGYTF.

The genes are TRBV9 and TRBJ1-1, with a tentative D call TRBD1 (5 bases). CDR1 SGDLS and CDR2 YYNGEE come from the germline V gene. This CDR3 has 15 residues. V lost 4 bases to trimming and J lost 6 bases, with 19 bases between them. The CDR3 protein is CASSPRQGFISEAFF. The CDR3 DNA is TGTGCCAGCAGCCCACGGCAGGGTTTTATCTCTGAAGCTTTCTTT.

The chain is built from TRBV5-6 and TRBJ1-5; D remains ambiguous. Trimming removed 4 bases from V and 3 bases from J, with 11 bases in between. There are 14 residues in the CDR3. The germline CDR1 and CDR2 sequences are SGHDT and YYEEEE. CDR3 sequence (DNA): TGTGCCAGCAGCCTTGACGGACTCAATCAGCCCCAGCATTTT. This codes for CASSLDGLNQPQHF.